This T cell receptor (beta chain) originates from a study of siplizumab effects on memory and regulatory T cells. Concerning this clone itself: As yet, its antigen is unknown.

The length of the CDR3 is 15 residues. V dropped 3 bases and J dropped 10; count of bases not matched to a gene: 15. The germline CDR1 and CDR2 sequences are SGHRS and YFSETQ. Only in-frame clones appear in the TCRdb table, and some are missing; sequencing was by immunoSEQ multiplex PCR. The sample records some 120,000 clones, about 94% being singletons. Notes on the study in general: Siplizumab led to significantly less abundant alloreactive sequences that could be traced back to unstimulated CD4+ memory cells.

The sequencing sample was made of non-Treg CD4+ T cells sorted from blood. This clonotype originated in a human donor in good health. The rearrangement uses TRBV5-1 and TRBJ1-1, with 7 bases matching TRBD1. The DNA of the CDR3 is TGCGCCAGCAGCTCGCGTGGGACAGAGCCCCAAATAGCTTTCTTT. Its protein is CASSSRGTEPQIAFF. Full variable domain (missing parts from reference TRBV5-1 and TRBJ1-1): KAGVTQTPRYLIKTRGQQVTLSCSPISGHRSVSWYQQTPGQGLQFLFEYFSETQRNKGNFPGRFSGRQFSNSRSEMNVSTLELGDSALYLCASSSRGTEPQIAFFGQGTRLTVV.